This TCR beta chain originates from a study of T cell responses to AZD1222 COVID-19 vaccine. The wider study: Second-dose intervals near 4 or 12 weeks were combined. Findings of the study overall: Possibly, clonal diversity was underestimated; donors were largely white British and included more females. Baseline seropositivity characterized only a handful of AZD1222 recipients. Without day 14 samples, only post-peak T cell repertoires were studied.

Method: immunoSEQ multiplex PCR; TCRdb's copy keeps in-frame clones and lacks some. Of about 120,000 clones in the sample, around nine tenths are singletons; the top ten hold about 3.3%. The germline V gene has CDR1 LNHDA and CDR2 SQIVND (reference sequence). The CDR3 is made up of 14 amino acids. J lost 4 bases, V lost 3 bases, and 3 bases had no gene match. To note about this clone: Its matching antigen is unknown.

The rearrangement uses TRBV19 and TRBJ1-5; 7 bases align to TRBD1. The source of this sequence is an adult in good health. The sequences come from peripheral blood, collected on day 0 of AZD1222 vaccination. CDR3: CASSIDRENQPQHF. CDR3 coding DNA: TGTGCCAGTAGTATTGACAGGGAAAATCAGCCCCAGCATTTT.